This TCR beta chain was documented in a study of OX40 agonist ivuxolimab in advanced cancers. At the level of the study: As their treatment, patients were administered ivuxolimab, an agonistic anti-OX40 (CD134) antibody. Three patients showed partial responses: one hepatocellular carcinoma and two cutaneous melanoma cases. Study-wide findings and caveats: CD4+ and CD8+ blood T cells expanded clonally by week 6 at 0.1 to 3.0 mg/kg.

This clone was detected only once. Its matching antigen is unknown. TCRdb's copy holds only in-frame clones and misses some; the assay was immunoSEQ multiplex PCR. The sample has 21,000 or so clones, 85% to 90% seen once; the top ten hold roughly 25%. V was clipped by 7 bases and J by 0 bases, with 10 bases between them. The germline V gene has CDR1 LNHDA and CDR2 SQIVND (reference sequence). CDR3 size: 14 residues. The V call is TRBV19, the J call TRBJ1-3; tentative D call: TRBD1 (6 bases). This TCR derives from an adult with an advanced solid tumor such as melanoma, head and neck, liver or kidney cancer. The sample was CD4+ or CD8+ T cells sorted from blood, taken in a trial of the OX40 agonist ivuxolimab. CDR3 residues: CASTYRDSGNTIYF. In DNA form, the CDR3 reads TGTGCCAGTACCTACAGGGACTCTGGAAACACCATATATTTT.